This is a list of T cell receptor beta chains from one sample in a study of blood T cell repertoires in COVID-19. The repertoire was sequenced with immunoSEQ multiplex PCR; TCRdb's copy has only in-frame clones and lacks some. Among roughly 320,000 clones listed, 65% to 90% were seen once. Sequenced input: PBMCs or T cells enriched from blood (not recorded which). The receptors derive from a man aged 30 to 39 who had recovered from COVID-19. CDR3s include the opening cysteine and the closing phenylalanine or tryptophan. Each record gives: V gene, clone size, D gene, J gene, CDR3 DNA, CDR3 protein. The D gene is left open where the match is weak. Some rows have no size entry. The others give once, few or many, or a class for an expanded clone.

>TRBV20-1|-|TRBD2|TRBJ2-1
TGCAGTGCTAGTAGCGGGAGGTCCAACAATGAGCAGTTCTTC
CSASSGRSNNEQFF
>TRBV13|-|TRBD1|TRBJ1-2
TGTGCCAGCAGCCCTAGACAGGGAAACTATGGCTACACCTTC
CASSPRQGNYGYTF
>TRBV28|-|-|TRBJ2-7
TGTGCCAGCAGCCAAACCGGGGGGCTCTCCTACGAGCAGTACTTC
CASSQTGGLSYEQYF
>TRBV6-5|once|-|TRBJ2-3
TGTGCCAGCAGTTCACAGGGTTGGGAAACAGATACGCAGTATTTT
CASSSQGWETDTQYF
>TRBV7-9|-|-|TRBJ1-6
TGTGCCAGCAGCTTAGGGCGAGGGAATTCACCCCTCCACTTT
CASSLGRGNSPLHF
>TRBV3-1/TRBV3-2|-|-|TRBJ1-3
TGTGCCAGCAGCCAAGGCCCCGGCAGGGTGAGCTCTGGAAACACCATATATTTT
CASSQGPGRVSSGNTIYF
>TRBV10-3|-|-|TRBJ2-3
TGTGCCATCAAGCCGGGACACGGAACAGATACGCAGTATTTT
CAIKPGHGTDTQYF
>TRBV4-2|-|TRBD2|TRBJ2-3
TGTGCCAGCAGCCAAGTTGCGGGGGACCCCCTTGATACGCAGTATTTT
CASSQVAGDPLDTQYF
>TRBV3-1/TRBV3-2|-|-|TRBJ2-2
TGTGCCAGCAGCCAAGTCAGCGGACTACCCACCGGGGAGCTGTTTTTT
CASSQVSGLPTGELFF
>TRBV10-2|-|TRBD2|TRBJ2-1
TGCGCCAGCAGTGTCTGGCGGGGGGTCAATGAGCAGTTCTTC
CASSVWRGVNEQFF
>TRBV28|-|-|TRBJ1-2
TGTGCCAGCAGTTCGCAGGGTCACTATGGCTACACCTTC
CASSSQGHYGYTF
>TRBV7-8|-|-|TRBJ2-7
TGTGCCAGCAGCTTAGCGGGAAGGGGATTATCCTACGAGCAGTACTTC
CASSLAGRGLSYEQYF
>TRBV28|few|TRBD1|TRBJ1-5
TGTGCCAGCAGTTTATTTACCGACAGGGGGTTAGTTTTGGGGCGCCAGCATTTT
CASSLFTDRGLVLGRQHF
>TRBV7-6|-|TRBD1|TRBJ1-6
TGTGCCAGCAGCTTGGTAGGGGGAGGGACAGGCAATTCACCCCTCCACTTT
CASSLVGGGTGNSPLHF
>TRBV3-1/TRBV3-2|once|-|TRBJ2-7
TGTGCCAGCAGCCAAAGAGTTTTGTACGAGCAGTACTTC
CASSQRVLYEQYF
>TRBV19|-|-|TRBJ2-7
TGTGCCAGTAGTAGTGGGCGGGGAAAAGCCGAGCAGTACTTC
CASSSGRGKAEQYF
>TRBV5-5|-|TRBD1|TRBJ1-4
TGTGCCAGCAGCTTGGGATCGCAGGGGGAGAATGAAAAACTGTTTTTT
CASSLGSQGENEKLFF
>TRBV3-1/TRBV3-2|-|-|TRBJ2-1
TGTGCCAGCAGCCAAGTCTCGGGGAATGAGCAGTTCTTC
CASSQVSGNEQFF
>TRBV27|once|-|TRBJ2-1
TGTGCCAGCAGGCGGGGTTTCAATGAGCAGTTCTTC
CASRRGFNEQFF
>TRBV4-1|few|-|TRBJ2-7
TGCGCCAGCAGCCAACTAGACTACTCCTACGAGCAGTACTTC
CASSQLDYSYEQYF
>TRBV14|-|TRBD1|TRBJ2-1
TGTGCCAGCAGCCGGGTCATAGGGGGCGGTGAGCAGTTCTTC
CASSRVIGGGEQFF
>TRBV7-7|many|TRBD2|TRBJ2-7
TGTGCTAGCAGTCGGACTAGCGTTTACTCCTACGAGCAGTACTTC
CASSRTSVYSYEQYF
>TRBV19|-|-|TRBJ1-5
TGTGCCAGTAGTCCGGCGGGGTTTTCTCGGAGCAATCAGCCCCAGCATTTT
CASSPAGFSRSNQPQHF
>TRBV7-2|-|TRBD1|TRBJ2-5
TGTGCCAGCAGCTTAGGAGGACAGGGGGTTATGCAGACCCAGTACTTC
CASSLGGQGVMQTQYF
>TRBV27|-|-|TRBJ1-2
TGTGCCAGCAGTTTGGTGCAGGGTCGTGGCTACACCTTC
CASSLVQGRGYTF
>TRBV3-1/TRBV3-2|once|-|TRBJ2-1
TGTGCCAGCAGCATAAGTGGGGGGAAAAGCAATGAGCAGTTCTTC
CASSISGGKSNEQFF
>TRBV7-8|once|TRBD1|TRBJ1-6
TGTGCCAGCAGCTCCGACAGGGCGGATTCACCCCTCCACTTT
CASSSDRADSPLHF
>TRBV6-2/TRBV6-3|-|-|TRBJ2-5
TGTGCCAGCAGTTACTGGAGACAGCAAGAGACCCAGTACTTC
CASSYWRQQETQYF
>TRBV12-3/TRBV12-4|-|-|TRBJ1-1
TGTGCCAGCAGTTTCGCGGTGAACGGTGAAGCTTTCTTT
CASSFAVNGEAFF
>TRBV6-5|-|TRBD1|TRBJ1-2
TGTGCCAGCAGTTACTCGGGGGGACAGGGAGTACATGGCTACACCTTC
CASSYSGGQGVHGYTF